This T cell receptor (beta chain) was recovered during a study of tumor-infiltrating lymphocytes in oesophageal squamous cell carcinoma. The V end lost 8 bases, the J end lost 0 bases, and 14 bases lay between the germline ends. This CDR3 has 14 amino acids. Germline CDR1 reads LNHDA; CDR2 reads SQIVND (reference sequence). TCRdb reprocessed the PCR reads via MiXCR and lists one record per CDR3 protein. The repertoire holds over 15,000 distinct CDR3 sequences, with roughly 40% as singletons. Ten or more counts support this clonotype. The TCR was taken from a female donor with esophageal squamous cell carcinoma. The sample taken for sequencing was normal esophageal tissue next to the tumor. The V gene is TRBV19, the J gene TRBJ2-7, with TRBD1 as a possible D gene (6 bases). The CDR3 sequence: CASSPSTGSYEQYF. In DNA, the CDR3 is TGTGCCAGTTCTCCATCGACAGGCTCCTACGAGCAGTACTTC.